One sample yielded the 18 T cell receptor beta chains listed below, sequenced in a study of blood T cell repertoires in COVID-19. Profiled with immunoSEQ multiplex PCR; TCRdb holds only in-frame clones, not every one. The table shows roughly 250,000 clones, with roughly 87% occurring only once. Sequenced material: PBMCs or T cells enriched from blood (not recorded which). These receptors originate from a woman younger than 45 with acute COVID-19.

This sequence joins TRBV5-4 and TRBJ2-1, with 11 bases lining up with TRBD1. The junction had 7 bases not matched to a gene; V was cut back by 4 bases and J by 7 bases. The length of the CDR3 is 15 residues. Germline values: CDR1 SGHNT, CDR2 YYREEE (reference sequence). The CDR3 protein is CASSVPGQGVNEQFF. The CDR3, as DNA: TGTGCCAGCAGCGTCCCGGGACAGGGGGTGAATGAGCAGTTCTTC.

V usage is TRBV29-1 and J usage is TRBJ2-1; D is possibly TRBD2 (6 bases). The length of the CDR3 is 15 residues. Germline V gene data show CDR1 as SQVTM and CDR2 as ANQGSEA. The germline V and J ends were trimmed by 5 bases and 2 bases, with 16 bases remaining between them. CDR3 region: CSVPGGRGTYNEQFF. DNA of the CDR3: TGCAGCGTTCCCGGGGGACGGGGGACCTACAATGAGCAGTTCTTC.

CDR3 in amino acids: CASSPLSAYNEQFF. The CDR3 DNA sequence: TGTGCCAGCAGCCCGCTAAGCGCCTACAATGAGCAGTTCTTC. The genes are TRBV13 and TRBJ2-1; no clear D. Deletions cut 5 bases from V and 2 bases from J, with 10 bases between. Germline CDR1 is PRHDT and CDR2 is FYEKMQ (reference sequence). CDR3 size: 14 residues.

Here the CDR3 DNA reads TGTGCCAGCAACAAAGCGGGGTTTTACGAGCAGTACTTC. Residues: CASNKAGFYEQYF. This chain uses TRBV5-5 with TRBJ2-7, with 7 bases fitting TRBD2. The V and J ends lost 6 bases and 4 bases, in that order; junction bases with no gene match: 7. Per the germline V gene, CDR1 is SGHKS and CDR2 is YYEKEE (reference sequence). This CDR3 contains 13 residues.

Only one count was recorded for this clone. The chain uses TRBV2 and TRBJ2-2; the match to TRBD1 covers 8 bases. The CDR3 has 14 residues. V was clipped by 5 bases and J by 5 bases; unmatched bases: 4. Germline V gene data show CDR1 as SNHLY and CDR2 as FYNNEI. CDR3 protein: CASSNQGATGELFF. The DNA of the CDR3 is TGTGCCAGCAGTAATCAGGGGGCGACCGGGGAGCTGTTTTTT.

This chain uses TRBV25-1 with TRBJ1-2; D might be TRBD1 (5 bases). Germline V lookup: CDR1 MGHDK, CDR2 SYGVNS. The CDR3 has 15 residues. The V end lost 1 base, the J end lost 2 bases, and 11 bases lay between the germline ends. CDR3 in amino acids: CASSESPHRNYGYTF. DNA of the CDR3: TGTGCCAGCAGTGAATCCCCACACAGGAACTATGGCTACACCTTC.

The chain joins TRBV6-2 or TRBV6-3 to TRBJ2-3, with D tentatively TRBD2 (5 bases). The V end lost 0 bases, the J end lost 5 bases, and 12 bases lay between the germline ends. This CDR3 is 15 amino acids long. Germline loops: CDR1 MNHEY, CDR2 SVGEGT. CDR3 protein: CASSYSGHAGDTQYF. The CDR3 DNA reads as TGTGCCAGCAGTTACTCTGGGCATGCGGGAGATACGCAGTATTTT.

V is TRBV6-1 and J is TRBJ2-5, with D unclear. The CDR3 length is 13 residues. Germline V CDR1 and CDR2: MNHNS, SASEGT. Trimming shortened V by 3 bases and J by 4 bases, and 9 bases separated the two germline ends. The CDR3, as DNA: TGTGCCAGCAGTGATCAGGTTGGAGAGACCCAGTACTTC. It yields the protein CASSDQVGETQYF.

The rearrangement links TRBV7-2 to TRBJ2-3, with D possibly matching TRBD2 (5 bases). Per the germline V gene, CDR1 is SGHTA and CDR2 is FQGNSA. The V gene lost 5 bases and the J gene lost 0 bases, with 12 bases spanning the gap. The CDR3 is 15 residues long. CDR3 DNA: TGTGCCAGCAGCCCCCCCGGAGGCAGCACAGATACGCAGTATTTT. This translates into CASSPPGGSTDTQYF.

This clone showed up just a few times. The gene calls are TRBV5-6 and TRBJ1-2; 10 bases are shared with TRBD1. J gave up 4 bases and V 1 base, and 7 bases lay outside the gene matches. CDR3 length: 16 residues. CDR1 SGHDT and CDR2 YYEEEE come from the germline V gene. DNA of the CDR3: TGTGCCAGCAGCTTGTATTCGGACAGGGGGACCTATGGCTACACCTTC. Protein product: CASSLYSDRGTYGYTF.

As regards this clone: The sample has other DNA sequences that encode this CDR3 too. The V gene is TRBV4-1, the J gene TRBJ1-6, with a tentative D call TRBD1 (5 bases). Trimming stripped 4 bases from V and 0 bases from J, with 10 bases between. Per germline, CDR1 MGHRA and CDR2 YSYEKL. The CDR3 sequence is 16 residues long. In DNA form, the CDR3 reads TGCGCCAGCAGCCCCGGGACTTCCTCCTATAATTCACCCCTCCACTTT. Translating it yields CASSPGTSSYNSPLHF.

The rearrangement links TRBV19 to TRBJ2-3, with TRBD2 as a possible D gene (6 bases). The CDR3 runs 15 residues. Trimming left V 6 bases short and J 7 bases short, with 20 bases between. Germline V gives CDR1 LNHDA, CDR2 SQIVND (reference sequence). The CDR3 DNA reads TGTGCCAGTAGGATGGAGGCGGGGATCAGAAATACGCAGTATTTT. Protein product: CASRMEAGIRNTQYF.

This CDR3 is CASSTAGGRTEAFF. CDR3 nucleotides: TGTGCCAGCAGTACAGCGGGGGGGCGCACTGAAGCTTTCTTT. The chain joins TRBV6-2 or TRBV6-3 to TRBJ1-1; possible D gene TRBD1, 6 bases. CDR1 is MNHEY, CDR2 SVGEGT, per germline. CDR3 length equals 14 residues. V lost 5 bases and J lost 4, with 14 bases in between.

The gene calls are TRBV28 and TRBJ2-2; 14 bases match TRBD2. Germline-derived CDR1 and CDR2 are MDHEN and SYDVKM. The CDR3 extends over 18 amino acids. With V trimmed by 10 bases and J by 8 bases, 18 bases remained unmatched. The CDR3 DNA sequence: TGTGCCACCTCACTCCCGGGACTAGCGGGAGAGAAACTTGGGGAGCTGTTTTTT. Translating gives CATSLPGLAGEKLGELFF.

V and J are TRBV28 and TRBJ2-1; no clear D. Trimming cost V 3 bases and J 0 bases, with 12 bases left between them. The V gene's germline CDR1 is MDHEN and CDR2 SYDVKM. The CDR3 loop spans 16 amino acids. CDR3 bases: TGTGCCAGCAGTTTGCTGCCCGGTCCCTCCTACAATGAGCAGTTCTTC. This codes for CASSLLPGPSYNEQFF.

The chain employs TRBV2 and TRBJ2-5; D may be TRBD2 (5 bases). The germline V gene encodes CDR1 SNHLY and CDR2 FYNNEI. This CDR3 is 13 amino acids long. With 6 bases removed from V and 1 base from J, the gap between germline ends came to 9 bases. CDR3 DNA: TGTGCCAGCAGAGCTACTAGCCAAGAGACCCAGTACTTC. Translating gives CASRATSQETQYF.

This chain links TRBV12-5 with TRBJ2-5; maybe TRBD2 (6 bases). The CDR3 totals 16 residues. Germline V lookup: CDR1 LGHNT, CDR2 FRNRAP. V gave up 1 base and J gave up 0 bases, with 12 bases separating them. DNA for the CDR3: TGTGCTAGTGGTTTGGCGGTGGGGAGGTACCAAGAGACCCAGTACTTC. It codes for CASGLAVGRYQETQYF.

This clone was seen at least ten times. The J gene is TRBJ2-1, the V gene TRBV9; the match to TRBD2 covers 7 bases. This CDR3 is 12 amino acids long. CDR1 and CDR2 from the germline V gene are SGDLS and YYNGEE. V dropped 4 bases and J dropped 14; count of bases not matched to a gene: 9. The CDR3 nucleotides are TGTGCCAGCAGCCGGGACTACGAGGGGAAGTTCTTC. It specifies CASSRDYEGKFF.